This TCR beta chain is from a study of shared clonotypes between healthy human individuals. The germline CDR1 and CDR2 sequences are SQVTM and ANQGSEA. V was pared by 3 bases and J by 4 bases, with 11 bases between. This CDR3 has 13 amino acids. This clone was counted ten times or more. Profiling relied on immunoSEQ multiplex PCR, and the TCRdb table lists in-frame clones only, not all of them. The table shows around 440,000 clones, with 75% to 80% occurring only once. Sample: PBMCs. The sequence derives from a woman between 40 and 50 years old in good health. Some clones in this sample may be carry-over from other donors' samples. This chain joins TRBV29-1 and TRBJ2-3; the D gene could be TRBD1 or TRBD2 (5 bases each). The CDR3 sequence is CSVESRGADTQYF. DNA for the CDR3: TGCAGCGTTGAGTCTAGAGGGGCAGATACGCAGTATTTT.